Listed here are 11 T cell receptor beta chains from one sample, sequenced in a study of prognosis after radiotherapy for stage I lung cancer. Amplicons of TCR beta CDR3 were generated from genomic DNA by two-round multiplex PCR. TRBV and TRBJ genes each had their own specific primers in first-round PCR. TCRdb called the multiplex PCR reads again in MiXCR, with one record for every CDR3 protein. The table has fewer than 35,000 distinct CDR3 sequences, roughly 30% seen once. The sample in question was PBMCs, obtained before or after stereotactic body radiation therapy (not recorded which). The receptors were gathered from a donor over 45 with non-small cell lung cancer.

A word on this clonotype: It may be a read error: a sequence one base away is much more abundant. The J gene is TRBJ1-6, the V gene TRBV5-6; D unclear. The V gene's germline CDR1 is SGHDT and CDR2 YYEEEE. The CDR3 extends over 13 amino acids. The CDR3 loop is CVSSLAGDSPLHF. In DNA form, the CDR3 reads TGTGTCAGCAGCTTGGCCGGGGATTCACCCCTCCACTTT. The variable domain in full, with the rest retrieved from reference TRBV5-6 and TRBJ1-6, is DAGVTQSPTHLIKTRGQQVTLRCSPKSGHDTVSWYQQALGQGPQFIFQYYEEEERQRGNFPDRFSGHQFPNYSSELNVNALLLGDSALYLCVSSLAGDSPLHFGNGTRLTVT.

Ten or more counts support this clonotype. The CDR3 bases are TGTGCCAGCAGCCTCGTTGGGCTAGCGACGAGGGGCAATGAGCAGTTCTTC. As protein: CASSLVGLATRGNEQFF. This chain joins TRBV7-2 and TRBJ2-1; D possibly corresponds to TRBD2 (6 bases). V lost 5 bases and J lost 6, with 23 bases in between. CDR3 length: 17 amino acids. From germline, CDR1 is SGHTA and CDR2 FQGNSA.

This clonotype was seen at least ten times. The gene calls are TRBV30 and TRBJ1-4; D not resolved. This CDR3 is built from 17 residues. The V end was cut by 0 bases, the J end by 10 bases, with 24 bases between. Germline-derived CDR1 and CDR2 are GTSNPN and SVGIG (reference sequence). The CDR3 sequence is CAWSVPGMTRLIGKLFF. Here the CDR3 DNA reads TGTGCCTGGAGTGTACCCGGCATGACAAGACTAATCGGAAAACTGTTTTTT.

With respect to this clonotype: Being one base from a much bigger clone, this may be a read error. The V gene is TRBV24-1, the J gene TRBJ2-1, with TRBD1 as a possible D gene (5 bases). The CDR3 length is 14 residues. Per germline, CDR1 KGHDR and CDR2 SFDVKD. V was cut by 0 bases and J by 8 bases, with 10 bases left in between. The CDR3 is CATSDLPDKDEQFF. The CDR3 region has the DNA TGTGCCACCAGTGATTTGCCGGACAAGGATGAGCAGTTCTTC.

This clonotype was seen repeatedly, ten times or more. The chain combines TRBV7-6 with TRBJ2-5; possibly TRBD1 or TRBD2 for D (6 bases each). CDR1 is SGHVS and CDR2 is FNYEAQ in the germline V gene. V lost 5 bases and J lost 5, with 18 bases in between. This CDR3 region has 15 residues. The CDR3, as DNA: TGTGCCAGCAGCCCGGGGTGGGGGGCGGCGGAGACCCAGTACTTC. It codes for CASSPGWGAAETQYF.

This clonotype was recorded many times. For the CDR3, the DNA is TGTGCCAGCAGCTTGGGACAGATTAATGAAAAACTGTTTTTT. Protein product: CASSLGQINEKLFF. The chain employs TRBV5-5 and TRBJ1-4; D might be TRBD1 (5 bases). Germline V lookup: CDR1 SGHKS, CDR2 YYEKEE (reference sequence). The V end lost 0 bases, the J end lost 4 bases, and 7 bases lay between the germline ends. The CDR3 is 14 residues long. The variable domain in full, with the rest retrieved from reference TRBV5-5 and TRBJ1-4, is DAGVTQSPTHLIKTRGQQVTLRCSPISGHKSVSWYQQVLGQGPQFIFQYYEKEERGRGNFPDRFSARQFPNYSSELNVNALLLGDSALYLCASSLGQINEKLFFGSGTQLSVL.

The chain couples TRBV20-1 to TRBJ2-5; D gene uncertain. CDR1 is DFQATT and CDR2 is SNEGSKA in the germline V gene (reference sequence). The CDR3 spans 13 residues. The germline V and J ends were trimmed by 5 bases and 5 bases, with 15 bases remaining between them. CDR3 protein: CSAGREVPETQYF. The CDR3 DNA follows: TGCAGTGCTGGTCGCGAGGTTCCCGAGACCCAGTACTTC.

Ten or more counts support this clonotype. The V and J genes are TRBV19 and TRBJ1-6; the D gene is possibly TRBD1 (5 bases). Trimming stripped 7 bases from V and 4 bases from J, with 8 bases between. Germline V gene data show CDR1 as LNHDA and CDR2 as SQIVND (reference sequence). This CDR3 region has 13 residues. In nucleotides, the CDR3 is TGTGCCAGTACGAGACAGTATAATTCACCCCTCCACTTT. Protein product: CASTRQYNSPLHF.

This clonotype appeared a few times. This sequence joins TRBV5-5 and TRBJ2-5, with D possibly matching TRBD2 (5 bases). V was shortened by 2 bases and J by 7 bases, with 6 bases between the two germline ends. Germline CDR1 is SGHKS and CDR2 is YYEKEE (reference sequence). The CDR3 runs 11 residues. The CDR3 region is CASSLLGTQYF. The CDR3 DNA is TGTGCCAGCAGCTTACTAGGGACCCAGTACTTC.

This clonotype was observed at least ten times. This rearrangement joins TRBV4-1 to TRBJ2-7; D not resolved. Germline-derived CDR1 and CDR2 are MGHRA and YSYEKL. This CDR3 contains 14 residues. Trimming removed 2 bases from V and 7 bases from J, with 15 bases in between. In DNA, the CDR3 is TGCGCCAGCAGCCAACCACTATCCGCCGGGGAGCAGTACTTC. Translating gives CASSQPLSAGEQYF.

The chain has TRBV5-1 and TRBJ2-6; D not resolved. From germline, CDR1 is SGHRS and CDR2 YFSETQ. V shed 4 bases and J shed 10 bases, with 21 bases lying between them. CDR3 length: 16 amino acids. CDR3 DNA: TGCGCCAGCAGCCCACAGATTTCGGCTGGGGAAAACGTCCTGACTTTC. This gives the protein CASSPQISAGENVLTF.